There are many counts of the clone carrying this T cell receptor (beta chain). As yet, its antigen is unknown. The DNA ends 3 residues before the CDR3 does, and the rest of the CDR3 is filled in from the germline J gene. The assay was immunoSEQ multiplex PCR, and TCRdb's table has in-frame clones only and misses some. The record shows 25,000 to 30,000 clones for this sample, with no singletons present. The sample is drawn from a study of T cell clonality in common variable immunodeficiency. This CDR3 spans 12 amino acids. Germline lookup yields CDR1 DFQATT and CDR2 SNEGSKA (reference sequence). Trimming removed 3 bases at V and 7 bases at J, with 10 bases between. Overall study results and limits: Common variable immunodeficiency TCR beta sequences reportedly had fewer deletions and N-nucleotide insertions.

The TCR originated in a human donor with common variable immunodeficiency. The chain is built from TRBV20-1 and TRBJ1-5, with D uncertain. Material for sequencing was peripheral blood mononuclear cells. The CDR3 bases that were read are TGCAGTGCTAGGTGGGTGGGCCAGCCC. Protein product: CSARWVGQP. The CDR3 reads in full as CSARWVGQPQHF.